This T cell receptor (beta chain) is from a study of response to subunit inactivated influenza vaccine. TCRdb processed the RT-PCR reads anew with MiXCR; each CDR3 protein has one entry. This sample carries some 500,000 distinct CDR3 sequences, 25% of them seen once, and the ten largest clones take under 2.5%. Trimming removed 3 bases from V and 1 base from J; junction bases left unmatched: 7. Germline CDR1 reads LNHDA; CDR2 reads SQIVND (reference sequence). CDR3 length: 16 residues. This clonotype was observed at least ten times. The antigen is not known. Study-level findings and limits: After each seasonal influenza vaccination, few new T cells are recruited, the authors suggested.

The TCR originated in a man aged 45-65 years who received an inactivated influenza vaccine. The chain is built from TRBV19 and TRBJ1-1; TRBD1 aligns across 8 bases. The material was CD4+ T cells sorted from PBMCs, obtained 4 to 6 days after vaccination. CDR3 region: CASSIAQGVWNTEAFF. CDR3 DNA sequence: TGTGCCAGTAGTATTGCACAGGGGGTGTGGAACACTGAAGCTTTCTTT.